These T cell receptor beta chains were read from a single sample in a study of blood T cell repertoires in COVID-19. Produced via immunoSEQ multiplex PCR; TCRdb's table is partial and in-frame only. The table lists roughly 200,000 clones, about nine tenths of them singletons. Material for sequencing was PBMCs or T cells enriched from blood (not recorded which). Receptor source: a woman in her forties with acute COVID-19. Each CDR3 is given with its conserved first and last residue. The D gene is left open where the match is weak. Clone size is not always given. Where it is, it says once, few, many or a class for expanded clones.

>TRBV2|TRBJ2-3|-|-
CASSEKITESYTDTQYF
TGTGCCAGCAGTGAAAAGATAACAGAATCATACACAGATACGCAGTATTTT
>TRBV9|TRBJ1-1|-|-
CASSVKGGSEAFF
TGTGCCAGCAGCGTAAAAGGGGGATCTGAAGCTTTCTTT
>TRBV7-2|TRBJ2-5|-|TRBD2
CASSLLAGGYQETQYF
TGTGCCAGCAGCTTACTAGCGGGAGGGTACCAAGAGACCCAGTACTTC
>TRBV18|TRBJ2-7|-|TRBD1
CASSLDRGKYEQYF
TGTGCCAGCTCACTGGACAGGGGCAAGTACGAGCAGTACTTC
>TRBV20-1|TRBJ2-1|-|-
CSALLGEQFF
TGCAGTGCTTTACTAGGTGAGCAGTTCTTC
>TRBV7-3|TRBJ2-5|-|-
CASSSPGGQETQYF
TGTGCCAGCAGCTCCCCAGGAGGCCAAGAGACCCAGTACTTC
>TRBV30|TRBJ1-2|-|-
CAWNLNYGYTF
TGTGCCTGGAACCTAAACTATGGCTACACCTTC
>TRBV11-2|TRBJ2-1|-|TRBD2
CASSWTSGVSNEQFF
TGTGCCAGCAGCTGGACTAGCGGGGTATCCAATGAGCAGTTCTTC
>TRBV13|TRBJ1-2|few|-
CASSLGTANYGYTF
TGTGCCAGCAGCTTAGGGACAGCTAACTATGGCTACACCTTC
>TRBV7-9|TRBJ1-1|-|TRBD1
CASSEGDSEAFF
TGTGCCAGCAGCGAGGGGGACAGTGAAGCTTTCTTT
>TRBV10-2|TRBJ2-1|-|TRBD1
CASRDSSYNEQFF
TGCGCCAGCCGGGACAGCTCCTACAATGAGCAGTTCTTC
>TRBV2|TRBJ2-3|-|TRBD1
CAATGESRSTDTQYF
TGTGCCGCGACAGGGGAATCCCGGAGCACAGATACGCAGTATTTT
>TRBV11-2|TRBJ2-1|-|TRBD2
CASSFTTSGAYNEQFF
TGTGCCAGCAGCTTTACGACTAGCGGGGCCTACAATGAGCAGTTCTTC
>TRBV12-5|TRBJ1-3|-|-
CASGLVPGAQGNTIYF
TGTGCTAGTGGTTTGGTACCAGGGGCACAAGGAAACACCATATATTTT
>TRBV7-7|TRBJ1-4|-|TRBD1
CASSRGDRVRTNEKLFF
TGTGCTAGCAGCCGAGGGGACAGGGTAAGAACTAATGAAAAACTGTTTTTT
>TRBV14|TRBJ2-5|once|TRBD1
CASSQTTGGSETQYF
TGTGCCAGCAGCCAAACAACAGGGGGGTCAGAGACCCAGTACTTC
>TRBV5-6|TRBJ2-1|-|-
CASSLDGRLTYNEQFF
TGTGCCAGCAGCTTGGATGGCAGACTAACCTACAATGAGCAGTTCTTC
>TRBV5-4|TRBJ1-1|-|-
CASSPETNTEAFF
TGTGCCAGCAGCCCGGAGACGAACACTGAAGCTTTCTTT
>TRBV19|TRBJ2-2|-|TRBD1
CASSGRMTGDTGELFF
TGTGCCAGTAGCGGCCGGATGACAGGGGACACCGGGGAGCTGTTTTTT
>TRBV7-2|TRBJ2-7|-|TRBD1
CASSLGVGTAYEQYF
TGTGCCAGCAGCTTAGGGGTAGGGACAGCTTACGAGCAGTACTTC
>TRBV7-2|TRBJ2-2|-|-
CASSLAAGTGELFF
TGTGCCAGCAGCTTAGCCGCGGGGACCGGGGAGCTGTTTTTT
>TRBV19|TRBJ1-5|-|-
CASSPLQVNQPQHF
TGTGCCAGTAGTCCCCTACAGGTCAATCAGCCCCAGCATTTT
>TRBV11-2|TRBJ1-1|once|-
CASSLDYDRPEAFF
TGTGCCAGCAGCTTAGATTACGACAGACCAGAGGCTTTCTTT
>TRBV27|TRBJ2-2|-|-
CASTQRGGATGELFF
TGTGCCAGCACCCAGCGAGGGGGGGCCACCGGGGAGCTGTTTTTT
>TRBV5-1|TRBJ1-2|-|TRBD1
CASSLEGGGAGFDYGYTF
TGCGCCAGCAGCTTGGAAGGAGGGGGCGCGGGATTCGACTATGGCTACACCTTC
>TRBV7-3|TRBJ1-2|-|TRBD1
CASSLTGKDGYTF
TGTGCCAGCAGTCTGACAGGGAAGGATGGCTACACCTTC
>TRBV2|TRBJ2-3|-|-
CASSEAWTADTQYF
TGTGCCAGCAGTGAAGCTTGGACAGCAGATACGCAGTATTTT
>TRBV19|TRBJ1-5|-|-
CASSETRDQPQHF
TGTGCCAGTAGTGAAACTAGGGATCAGCCCCAGCATTTT
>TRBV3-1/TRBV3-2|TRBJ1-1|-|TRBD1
CASVGQGALVNTEAFF
TGTGCCAGCGTCGGACAGGGGGCTCTAGTGAACACTGAAGCTTTCTTT
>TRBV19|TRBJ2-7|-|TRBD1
CASSLGPGQGLLGHYEQYF
TGTGCCAGTTCCCTCGGGCCGGGACAGGGTCTTTTGGGGCACTACGAGCAGTACTTC
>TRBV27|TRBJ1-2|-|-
CASSLRGGNYGYTF
TGTGCCAGCAGTTTAAGGGGGGGGAACTATGGCTACACCTTC
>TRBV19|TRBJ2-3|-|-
CASSIVLATLNTDTQYF
TGTGCCAGTAGTATAGTTTTAGCTACCCTGAACACAGATACGCAGTATTTT
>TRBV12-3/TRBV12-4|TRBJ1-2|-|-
CASSHTSSGYTF
TGTGCCAGCAGTCATACTAGCTCTGGCTACACCTTC
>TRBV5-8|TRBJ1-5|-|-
CASSLEGVNQPQHF
TGTGCCAGCAGCTTGGAGGGGGTCAATCAGCCCCAGCATTTT
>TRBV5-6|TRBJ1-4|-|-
CASSKTGATNEKLFF
TGTGCCAGCAGCAAGACAGGCGCAACTAATGAAAAACTGTTTTTT
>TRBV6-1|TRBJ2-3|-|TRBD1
CASSVTGPPSTDTQYF
TGTGCCAGCAGTGTGACAGGGCCTCCTAGCACAGATACGCAGTATTTT
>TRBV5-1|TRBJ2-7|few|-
CASSLATTQGGEQYF
TGCGCCAGCAGCTTGGCCACGACCCAGGGGGGCGAGCAGTACTTC
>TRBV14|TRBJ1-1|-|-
CASSQAGMNTEAFF
TGTGCCAGCAGCCAAGCCGGGATGAACACTGAAGCTTTCTTT
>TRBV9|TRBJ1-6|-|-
CASSVGASNSPLHF
TGTGCCAGCAGCGTAGGGGCCTCTAATTCACCCCTCCACTTT
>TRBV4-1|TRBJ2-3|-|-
CASSARVSADTQYF
TGCGCCAGCAGCGCCAGGGTCTCGGCAGATACGCAGTATTTT
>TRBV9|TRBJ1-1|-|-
CASSGGSGLPNTEAFF
TGTGCCAGCAGCGGGGGGTCGGGACTCCCGAACACTGAAGCTTTCTTT
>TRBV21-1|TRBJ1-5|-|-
CASSYKRQGHQPQHF
TGTGCCAGCAGTTATAAAAGACAGGGGCATCAGCCCCAGCATTTT
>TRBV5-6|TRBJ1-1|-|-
CASSPMSQSTEAFF
TGTGCCAGCAGCCCGATGAGCCAAAGCACTGAAGCTTTCTTT
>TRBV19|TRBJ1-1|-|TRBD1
CASITGGTEAFF
TGTGCCAGTATTACAGGGGGCACTGAAGCTTTCTTT
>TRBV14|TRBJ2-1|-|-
CASSQMTGSYNEQFF
TGTGCCAGCAGCCAAATGACAGGCTCCTACAATGAGCAGTTCTTC
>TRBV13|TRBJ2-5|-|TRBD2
CASSPSQRGVVFETQYF
TGTGCCAGCAGCCCCAGCCAGCGGGGGGTCGTCTTCGAGACCCAGTACTTC
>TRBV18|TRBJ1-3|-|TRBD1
CASSSTGTGGSGNTIYF
TGTGCCAGCTCCTCTACCGGGACAGGGGGCTCTGGAAACACCATATATTTT
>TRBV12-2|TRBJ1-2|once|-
CASRKFRERSHGYTF
TGTGCAAGTCGTAAGTTCCGGGAGCGGAGTCATGGCTACACCTTC
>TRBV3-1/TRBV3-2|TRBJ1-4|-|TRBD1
CASSLLLTGGAYEKLFF
TGTGCCAGCAGCCTACTCTTGACAGGGGGAGCGTATGAAAAACTGTTTTTT
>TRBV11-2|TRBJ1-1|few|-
CASSLGGFEAFF
TGTGCCAGCAGCTTAGGGGGCTTTGAAGCTTTCTTT
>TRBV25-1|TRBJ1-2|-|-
CASSGDTTLGGYTF
TGTGCCAGCAGTGGGGACACCACCCTTGGGGGCTACACCTTC
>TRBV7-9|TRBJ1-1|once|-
CASSLPSMNTEAFF
TGTGCCAGCAGCCTACCCTCTATGAACACTGAAGCTTTCTTT
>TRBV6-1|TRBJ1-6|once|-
CASSENRESYNSPLHF
TGTGCCAGCAGTGAAAACCGGGAGTCCTATAATTCACCCCTCCACTTT
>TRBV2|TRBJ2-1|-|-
CASSLQQGFYNEQFF
TGTGCCAGCAGTTTGCAACAGGGCTTCTACAATGAGCAGTTCTTC